Included here is one T cell receptor beta chain sequence, with context. Its antigen is undetermined. The sample comes from a study of post-analysis software for immune sequencing data. Overall study context: Several disease courses (relapsing-remitting, secondary progressive and progressive-relapsing) of multiple sclerosis were included.

Points from the study as a whole: Higher frequency in patients than in controls was seen for several TRBV segments, with TRBV5-6, TRBV5-1 and TRBV20-1 among them. For normalized Chao1 diversity, multiple sclerosis patients scored significantly lower than controls did.

Per germline, CDR1 SGHRS and CDR2 YFSETQ. The ends lost 2 bases at V and 1 base at J; junction bases unmatched: 7. This CDR3 is built from 17 residues. Libraries were made from TCR beta cDNA, and they carried unique molecular identifiers. Some 500,000 cDNA molecules were recovered from an input of roughly 0.85 to 10 million T cells. TCRdb analysed the PCR reads with MiXCR anew, one entry per CDR3 protein. The sample lists 750,000 to 950,000 distinct CDR3 sequences; approximately 44% were seen once. Material: blood. This TCR came from a girl aged 5-17 years with multiple sclerosis. The chain combines TRBV5-1 with TRBJ2-5; 11 bases fit TRBD1. In DNA form, the CDR3 reads TGCGCCAGCAGCTTTCCGGGGACAGGGGGGACCCAAGAGACCCAGTACTTC. This codes for CASSFPGTGGTQETQYF.